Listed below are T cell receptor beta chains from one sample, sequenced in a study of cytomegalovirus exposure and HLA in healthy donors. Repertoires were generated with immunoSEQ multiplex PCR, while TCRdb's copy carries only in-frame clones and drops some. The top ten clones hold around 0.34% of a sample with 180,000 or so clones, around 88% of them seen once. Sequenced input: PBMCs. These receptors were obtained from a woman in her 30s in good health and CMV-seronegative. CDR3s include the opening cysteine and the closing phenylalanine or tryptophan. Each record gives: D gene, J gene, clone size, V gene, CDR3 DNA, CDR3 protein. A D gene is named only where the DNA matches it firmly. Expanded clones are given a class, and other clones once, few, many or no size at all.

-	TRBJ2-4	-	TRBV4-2	TGTGCCAGCAGCCAAGAAGGGGTTTACGGTCCGATAGCCAAAAACATTCAGTACTTC	CASSQEGVYGPIAKNIQYF
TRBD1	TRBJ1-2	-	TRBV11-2	TGTGCCAGCAGCTTGGGGCAGGGGGCGGGTGGCTACACCTTC	CASSLGQGAGGYTF
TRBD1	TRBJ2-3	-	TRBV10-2	TGCGCCAGCAGTGAGGGACAGGGTAGGGCAGATACGCAGTATTTT	CASSEGQGRADTQYF
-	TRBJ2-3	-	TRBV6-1	TGTGCCAGCAAGCGGGACATAATCACAGATACGCAGTATTTT	CASKRDIITDTQYF
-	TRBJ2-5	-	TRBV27	TGTGCCAGCAGTTCGACATACCAAGAGACCCAGTACTTC	CASSSTYQETQYF
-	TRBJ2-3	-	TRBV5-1	TGCGCCAGCAGCAAGCGCGGATACACAGATACGCAGTATTTT	CASSKRGYTDTQYF
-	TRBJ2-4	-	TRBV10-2	TGCGCCAGCAGTGAAGGGGGAGAAGCCAAAAACATTCAGTACTTC	CASSEGGEAKNIQYF
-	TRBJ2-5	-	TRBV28	TGTGCCAGCAGTTCATTTCAGTACCAAGAGACCCAGTACTTC	CASSSFQYQETQYF
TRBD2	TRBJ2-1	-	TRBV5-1	TGCGCCAGCAGCACACGTAGCGGGAGCCCCTACAATGAGCAGTTCTTC	CASSTRSGSPYNEQFF
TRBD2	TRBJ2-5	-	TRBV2	TGTGCCAGCAGTGAAGCCGGACTAGCGGGGGGGACCCAGTACTTC	CASSEAGLAGGTQYF
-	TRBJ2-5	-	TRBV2	TGTGCCAGCAAGGCAGGGCTAGTAGAGACCCAGTACTTC	CASKAGLVETQYF
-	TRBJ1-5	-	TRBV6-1	TGTGCCAGCAGTTATTCAGGGGCCAATCAGCCCCAGCATTTT	CASSYSGANQPQHF
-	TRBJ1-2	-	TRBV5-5	TGTGCCAGCAGCTTGGCGGCAGGGGAAGGCTATGGCTACACCTTC	CASSLAAGEGYGYTF
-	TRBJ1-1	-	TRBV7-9	TGTGCCAGCAGCTTTATTGCAGAAAACACTGAAGCTTTCTTT	CASSFIAENTEAFF
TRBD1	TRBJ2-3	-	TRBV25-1	TGTGCCAGCAGTGGTTACAGGGGGCGCACAGATACGCAGTATTTT	CASSGYRGRTDTQYF
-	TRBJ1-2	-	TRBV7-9	TGTGCCAGCAGTCCAGGGGAAGGTGGCTACACCTTC	CASSPGEGGYTF
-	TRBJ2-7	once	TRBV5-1	TGCGCCAGCAGCACCGACAGGCTCAGTGGGGACGAGCAGTACTTC	CASSTDRLSGDEQYF
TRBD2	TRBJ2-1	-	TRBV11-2	TGTGCCAGCAGCCCGACGACTAGCCGAAACTCCTACAATGAGCAGTTCTTC	CASSPTTSRNSYNEQFF
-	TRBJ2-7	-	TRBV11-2	TGTGCCAGCAGCTCGAATTCCGGGGGACCTTCCTACGAGCAGTACTTC	CASSSNSGGPSYEQYF
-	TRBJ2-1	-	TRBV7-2	TGTGCCAGCAGCCTGCTCAGTGGTCCCCCCTACAATGAGCAGTTCTTC	CASSLLSGPPYNEQFF
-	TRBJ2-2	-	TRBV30	TGTGCCTGGAGGAGGGCGGCCGGGGAGCTGTTTTTT	CAWRRAAGELFF
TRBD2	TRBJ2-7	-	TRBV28	TGTGCCAGCTGTAGCGGCGGGAGAGTATTTTACGAGCAGTACTTC	CASCSGGRVFYEQYF
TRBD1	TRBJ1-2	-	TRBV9	TGTGCCAGCCGGACGGGACAGGGGGCTGACGGCTACACCTTC	CASRTGQGADGYTF
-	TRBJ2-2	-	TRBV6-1	TGTGTCAGCAGTCCTCTAGGGGCGGCGGCCGGGGAGCTGTTTTTT	CVSSPLGAAAGELFF
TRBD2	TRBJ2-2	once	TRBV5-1	TGCGCCAGCAGCGGGACTAGGAGTATTAGGGAGCTGTTTTTT	CASSGTRSIRELFF
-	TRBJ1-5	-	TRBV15	TGTGCCACCAGGGTAGGGACAATGGGTAATCAGCCCCAGCATTTT	CATRVGTMGNQPQHF
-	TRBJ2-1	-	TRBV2	TGTGCCAGTAGTTCTCAATCCTACTCCTACAATGAGCAGTTCTTC	CASSSQSYSYNEQFF
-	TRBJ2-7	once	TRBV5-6	TGTGCCAGCAGCCCTAATTCACGCGGCTCCTACGAGCAGTACTTC	CASSPNSRGSYEQYF
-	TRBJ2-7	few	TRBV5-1	TGCGCCAGCAGTATTGTCTGGCAGGCCCACGAGCAGTACTTC	CASSIVWQAHEQYF
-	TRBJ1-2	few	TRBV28	TGTGCCAGCAGTTTAACAGGGTTTAACTATGGCTACACCTTC	CASSLTGFNYGYTF
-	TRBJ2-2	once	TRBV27	TGTGCCAGCAGTTCCTCCACCGCCAGCCGGGGGACCGGGGAGCTGTTTTTT	CASSSSTASRGTGELFF
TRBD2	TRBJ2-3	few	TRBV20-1	TGCAGTGGCGGACTAGCTAGAAGGCAGTATTTT	CSGGLARRQYF
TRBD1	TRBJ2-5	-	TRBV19	TGTGCCAGTAGTATAGGGACAGGTCGCCAAGAGACCCAGTACTTC	CASSIGTGRQETQYF
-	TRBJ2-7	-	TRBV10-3	TGTGCCATCAGTGAGATGAGACTCTTGAGCTCCTACGAGCAGTACTTC	CAISEMRLLSSYEQYF
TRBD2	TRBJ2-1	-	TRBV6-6	TGTGCCAGCAGTTACTCGGAGTTGGGGGGGTACAATGAGCAGTTCTTC	CASSYSELGGYNEQFF
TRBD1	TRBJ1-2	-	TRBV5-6	TGTGCCAGCAGCCATTACGGACAGGGGACCTCTTACTATGGCTACACCTTC	CASSHYGQGTSYYGYTF
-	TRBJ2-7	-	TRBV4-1	TGCGCCAGCAGCCACCTCATCAGGGGAGCATCCTACGAGCAGTACTTC	CASSHLIRGASYEQYF
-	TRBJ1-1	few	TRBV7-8	TGTGCCAGCAGTTTGGCGGGGGGTTGGATGAACACTGAAGCTTTCTTT	CASSLAGGWMNTEAFF
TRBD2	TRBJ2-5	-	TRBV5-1	TGCGCCAGCAGCTTACCAGCGGGGGAACAAGAGACCCAGTACTTC	CASSLPAGEQETQYF
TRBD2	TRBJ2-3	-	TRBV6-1	TGTGCCAGCAGTGTCGGGACTAGCGGGAGTGATACGCAGTATTTT	CASSVGTSGSDTQYF
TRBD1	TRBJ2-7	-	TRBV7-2	TGTGCCAGCAGCACCCGGGACAGCCATTCCTACGAGCAGTACTTC	CASSTRDSHSYEQYF
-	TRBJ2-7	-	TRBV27	TGTGCCAGCAGTTTATCGAGCGGGTTCGAGCAGTACTTC	CASSLSSGFEQYF
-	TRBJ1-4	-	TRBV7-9	TGTGCCAGCACCCGGGACTTTGGGGAAAAACTGTTTTTT	CASTRDFGEKLFF
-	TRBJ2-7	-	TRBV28	TGTGCCAGCAGTTTCGGAGTCTACGAGCAGTACTTC	CASSFGVYEQYF
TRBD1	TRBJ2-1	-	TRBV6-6	TGTGCCAGCAGGCGAGGACAGGGGGGTTCCAATGAGCAGTTCTTC	CASRRGQGGSNEQFF
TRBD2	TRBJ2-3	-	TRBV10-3	TGTGCCATCAGTGAGTTTAGCGGGGGGGCCGCAGATACGCAGTATTTT	CAISEFSGGAADTQYF